This is a list of T cell receptor beta chains from one sample in a study of CD8 T cells in Susac syndrome. Using its own MiXCR run on the immunoSEQ multiplex PCR reads, TCRdb lists one record per CDR3 protein. The sample has under 85,000 distinct CDR3 sequences; about 94% are singletons. Sequenced sample: CD8+ T cells from PBMCs. Every receptor here comes from a human donor with Susac syndrome. The conserved cysteine and the conserved F or W are not part of the CDR3 here.

v_call	cdr3_aa
TRBV19	ASSMRVHTDTQY
TRBV20-1	SAGLTYEQY
TRBV6-1	ASSEGRLAGFSGELF
TRBV7-2	ASSSGTGRSSYNEQF
TRBV29-1	SVDRDRDYGYT
TRBV7-8	ASSSPPKSVVEQF
TRBV7-9	ASSADGKIVLT
TRBV6-2/TRBV6-3	ASSYVQGGPLEQY
TRBV20-1	SADVGTSGSQETQY
TRBV11-2	ASSSRVASYEQY
TRBV6-6	ATRRGIDTEAF
TRBV4-3	ASSGRTGGGGEYGYT
TRBV9	ASSGNGSSYEQY
TRBV9	ASSAGQGSNQPQH
TRBV5-6	ASAISRDRSTDTQY
TRBV6-6	ASRITSGRREGEQF
TRBV7-2	ASSWAQGSYNEQF
TRBV6-2/TRBV6-3	ASSRQAKYYGYT
TRBV27	ASSLRAGIYGYT
TRBV4-1	ASSQVTIGTTEQETQY
TRBV19	ASSIVVATGTEAF
TRBV4-3	ASSQDRSSGYNEQF
TRBV25-1	ASSLPGGPTEAF
TRBV30	AWSVRRRQETQY
TRBV9	ASSVWLGSRVNEQF
TRBV11-2	ASSLVQGLNTEAF
TRBV7-2	ASSYYSNQPQH
TRBV19	ASSVKTGDNYGYT
TRBV20-1	SARAKARQGRMNTEAF
TRBV28	ASSSGFRTLNEQF
TRBV30	AWSVGPYEQY
TRBV6-2/TRBV6-3	ASSTRGPGTNTEAF
TRBV9	ASSTRDRVSSYEQY
TRBV5-4	ASSLRRNPNYGYT
TRBV12-3/TRBV12-4	ASSFSGELF
TRBV28	ASSYRLGQGSVNEQF
TRBV7-9	ASSLNSFETQY
TRBV7-9	ASSLTLTGRGAQY
TRBV30	AWSRVEETQY
TRBV6-1	ASSELRGRTDTQY
TRBV7-8	ASSPSGSTFGNEQF
TRBV2	ASSPTHTDTQY
TRBV7-9	ASTLLSGTSYEQY
TRBV7-9	ASSLPSIHGQGVIDGYT
TRBV20-1	SVQGSPYEQY